This T cell receptor (beta chain) was captured by sequencing in a study of T cells expressing NK-cell markers. To note about this clonotype: Its antigen is unidentified.

TCRdb re-called the 5' RACE reads, yielding one record per CDR3 amino acid sequence without DNA. Its listing shows roughly 420,000 distinct CDR3 sequences. The CDR3 consists of 13 residues. Study-level results: A range of roughly 1.0-8% of CD8+ T cells consisted of dominant NKG2C+ clonotypes in several donors.

Sequencing input: blood T cells: a sorted CD56 or NKG2C T cell subset, CD4+ or CD8+ T cells, or bulk PBMC T cells (not recorded which). This sequence originates from a woman aged 18 to 69 in good health. The V and J genes are TRBV12-3 or TRBV12-4 and TRBJ1-1; with no DNA, the TCRdb D assignment of TRBD1 cannot be verified. The CDR3 sequence is CASSPRQYTEAFF.